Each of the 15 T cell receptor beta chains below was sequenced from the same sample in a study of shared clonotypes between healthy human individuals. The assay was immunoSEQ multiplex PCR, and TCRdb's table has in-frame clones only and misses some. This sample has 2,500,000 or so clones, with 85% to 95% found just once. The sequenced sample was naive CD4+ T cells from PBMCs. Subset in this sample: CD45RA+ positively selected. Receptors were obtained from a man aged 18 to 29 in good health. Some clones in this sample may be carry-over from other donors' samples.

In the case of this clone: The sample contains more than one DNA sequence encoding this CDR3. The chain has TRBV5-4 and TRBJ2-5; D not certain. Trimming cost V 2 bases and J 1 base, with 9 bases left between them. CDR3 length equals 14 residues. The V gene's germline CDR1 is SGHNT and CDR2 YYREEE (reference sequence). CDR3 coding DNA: TGTGCCAGCAGCTTAAGACAAGGCCAAGAGACCCAGTACTTC. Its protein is CASSLRQGQETQYF.

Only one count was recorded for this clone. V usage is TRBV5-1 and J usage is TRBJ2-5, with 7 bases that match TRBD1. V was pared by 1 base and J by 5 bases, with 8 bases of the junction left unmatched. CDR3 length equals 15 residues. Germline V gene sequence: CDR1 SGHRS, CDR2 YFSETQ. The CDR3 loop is CASSLRGTGAETQYF. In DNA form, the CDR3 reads TGCGCCAGCAGCTTGAGGGGCACAGGGGCTGAGACCCAGTACTTC. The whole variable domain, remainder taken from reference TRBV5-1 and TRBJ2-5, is KAGVTQTPRYLIKTRGQQVTLSCSPISGHRSVSWYQQTPGQGLQFLFEYFSETQRNKGNFPGRFSGRQFSNSRSEMNVSTLELGDSALYLCASSLRGTGAETQYFGPGTRLLVL.

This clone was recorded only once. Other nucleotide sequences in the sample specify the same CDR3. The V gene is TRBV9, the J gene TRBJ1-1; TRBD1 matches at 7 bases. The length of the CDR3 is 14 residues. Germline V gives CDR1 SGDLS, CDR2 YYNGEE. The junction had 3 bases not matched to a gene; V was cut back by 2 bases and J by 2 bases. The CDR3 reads CASSVGTVNTEAFF. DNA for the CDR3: TGTGCCAGCAGCGTCGGGACAGTTAACACTGAAGCTTTCTTT.

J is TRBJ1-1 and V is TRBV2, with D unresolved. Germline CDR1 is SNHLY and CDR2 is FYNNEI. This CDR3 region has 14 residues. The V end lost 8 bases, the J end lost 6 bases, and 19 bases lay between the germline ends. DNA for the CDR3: TGTGCCAGCCAGGTTCAACCCGGAGGCGCTGAAGCTTTCTTT. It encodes CASQVQPGGAEAFF.

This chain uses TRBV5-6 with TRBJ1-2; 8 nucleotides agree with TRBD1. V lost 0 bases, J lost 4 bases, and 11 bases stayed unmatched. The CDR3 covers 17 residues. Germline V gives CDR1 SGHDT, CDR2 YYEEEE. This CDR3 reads CASSLGGQGGRSYGYTF. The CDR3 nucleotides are TGTGCCAGCAGCTTGGGAGGACAGGGAGGGAGAAGCTATGGCTACACCTTC.

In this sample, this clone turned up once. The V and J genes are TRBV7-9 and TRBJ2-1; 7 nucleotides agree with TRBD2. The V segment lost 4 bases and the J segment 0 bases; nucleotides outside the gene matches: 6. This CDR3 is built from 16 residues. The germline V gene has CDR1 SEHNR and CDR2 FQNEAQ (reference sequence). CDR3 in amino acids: CASSSWRESSYNEQFF. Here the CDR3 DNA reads TGTGCCAGCAGCTCTTGGCGGGAGAGCTCCTACAATGAGCAGTTCTTC.

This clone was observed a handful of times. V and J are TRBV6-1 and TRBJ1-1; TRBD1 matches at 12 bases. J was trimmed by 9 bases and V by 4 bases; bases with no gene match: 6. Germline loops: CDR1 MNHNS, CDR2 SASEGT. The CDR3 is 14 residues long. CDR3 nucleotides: TGTGCCAGCAGTGTGGGACAGGGGGCGTCGAAAGCTTTCTTT. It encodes CASSVGQGASKAFF.

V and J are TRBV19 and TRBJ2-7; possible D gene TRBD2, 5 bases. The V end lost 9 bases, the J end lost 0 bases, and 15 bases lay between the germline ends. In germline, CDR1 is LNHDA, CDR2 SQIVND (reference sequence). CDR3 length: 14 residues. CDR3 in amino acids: CASRGGGSSYEQYF. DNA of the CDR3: TGTGCCAGCCGTGGAGGTGGGAGCTCCTACGAGCAGTACTTC.

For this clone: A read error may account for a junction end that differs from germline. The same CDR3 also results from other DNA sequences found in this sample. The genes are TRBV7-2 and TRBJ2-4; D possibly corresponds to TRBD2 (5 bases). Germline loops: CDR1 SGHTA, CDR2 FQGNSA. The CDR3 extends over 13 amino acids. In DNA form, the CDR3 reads TGTGCTAGCAGCTCGAGGACTGAAAACATTCAGTACTTC. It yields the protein CASSSRTENIQYF.

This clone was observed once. The chain's CDR3 is CASSVGPGTALLSTDTQYF. The CDR3 bases are TGTGCCAGCAGCGTAGGACCGGGGACAGCCCTTTTAAGCACAGATACGCAGTATTTT. The gene calls are TRBV9 and TRBJ2-3, with 7 bases that match TRBD1. The CDR3 is 19 residues long. CDR1 is SGDLS and CDR2 is YYNGEE in the germline V gene. Germline trimming cut 0 bases from V and 0 bases from J; bases unmatched to any gene: 13.

CDR3 amino acids: CATSRGAGDYTF. The CDR3 DNA reads TGTGCCACCAGCAGAGGTGCCGGGGACTACACCTTC. V is TRBV15 and J is TRBJ1-2; the D is unclear. Looked up from germline, CDR1 is LNHNV and CDR2 is YYDKDF (reference sequence). This CDR3 is 12 amino acids long. V lost 1 base to trimming and J lost 10 bases, with 10 bases between them.

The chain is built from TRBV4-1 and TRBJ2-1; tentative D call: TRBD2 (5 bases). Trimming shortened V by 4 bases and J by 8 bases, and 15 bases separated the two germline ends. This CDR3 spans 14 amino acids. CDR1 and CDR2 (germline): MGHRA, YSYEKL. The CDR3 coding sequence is TGCGCCAGCAGCCTAATAGGCCCCGGGGATGAGCAGTTCTTC. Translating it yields CASSLIGPGDEQFF.

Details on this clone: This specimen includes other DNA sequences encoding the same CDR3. The CDR3 region has the DNA TGTGCCAGCAGCGGAGACCCGAACACTGAAGCTTTCTTT. Protein product: CASSGDPNTEAFF. This sequence joins TRBV5-4 and TRBJ1-1; D unclear. The V gene's germline CDR1 is SGHNT and CDR2 YYREEE (reference sequence). Trimming removed 4 bases from V and 1 base from J, with 8 bases in between. The CDR3 sequence is 13 residues long.

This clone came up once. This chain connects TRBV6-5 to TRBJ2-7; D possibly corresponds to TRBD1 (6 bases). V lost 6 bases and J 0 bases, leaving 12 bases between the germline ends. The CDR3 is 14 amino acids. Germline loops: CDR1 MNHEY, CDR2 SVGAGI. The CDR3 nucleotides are TGTGCCAGCAGCCCCCGGGACACCTCCTACGAGCAGTACTTC. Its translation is CASSPRDTSYEQYF.

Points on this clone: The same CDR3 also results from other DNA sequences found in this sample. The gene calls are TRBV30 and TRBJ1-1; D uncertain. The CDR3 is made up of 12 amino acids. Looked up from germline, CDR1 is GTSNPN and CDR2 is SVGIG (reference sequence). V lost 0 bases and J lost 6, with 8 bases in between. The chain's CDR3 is CAWSVGGPEAFF. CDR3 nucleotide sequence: TGTGCCTGGAGTGTTGGTGGCCCTGAAGCTTTCTTT.